This T cell receptor beta chain was retrieved from a study of PD-L1 blockade in urothelial cancer. The data were produced by immunoSEQ multiplex PCR, yet TCRdb's version contains in-frame clones alone and is incomplete. The sample carries about 80,000 clones, around four fifths recorded once. Germline CDR1 MNHNY, CDR2 SVGAGI (reference sequence). The CDR3 has 12 amino acids. The V end was cut by 6 bases, the J end by 5 bases, with 8 bases between. The time point was: pretreatment peripheral blood. The V and J genes are TRBV6-6 and TRBJ2-1; D possibly corresponds to TRBD1 (6 bases). This clonotype was sampled from a man aged 40-50 years with urothelial cancer. The source material was PBMCs, sampled around atezolizumab (anti-PD-L1) treatment. The CDR3 here is CASSRTDNEQFF. DNA of the CDR3: TGTGCCAGCAGCCGGACAGACAATGAGCAGTTCTTC.